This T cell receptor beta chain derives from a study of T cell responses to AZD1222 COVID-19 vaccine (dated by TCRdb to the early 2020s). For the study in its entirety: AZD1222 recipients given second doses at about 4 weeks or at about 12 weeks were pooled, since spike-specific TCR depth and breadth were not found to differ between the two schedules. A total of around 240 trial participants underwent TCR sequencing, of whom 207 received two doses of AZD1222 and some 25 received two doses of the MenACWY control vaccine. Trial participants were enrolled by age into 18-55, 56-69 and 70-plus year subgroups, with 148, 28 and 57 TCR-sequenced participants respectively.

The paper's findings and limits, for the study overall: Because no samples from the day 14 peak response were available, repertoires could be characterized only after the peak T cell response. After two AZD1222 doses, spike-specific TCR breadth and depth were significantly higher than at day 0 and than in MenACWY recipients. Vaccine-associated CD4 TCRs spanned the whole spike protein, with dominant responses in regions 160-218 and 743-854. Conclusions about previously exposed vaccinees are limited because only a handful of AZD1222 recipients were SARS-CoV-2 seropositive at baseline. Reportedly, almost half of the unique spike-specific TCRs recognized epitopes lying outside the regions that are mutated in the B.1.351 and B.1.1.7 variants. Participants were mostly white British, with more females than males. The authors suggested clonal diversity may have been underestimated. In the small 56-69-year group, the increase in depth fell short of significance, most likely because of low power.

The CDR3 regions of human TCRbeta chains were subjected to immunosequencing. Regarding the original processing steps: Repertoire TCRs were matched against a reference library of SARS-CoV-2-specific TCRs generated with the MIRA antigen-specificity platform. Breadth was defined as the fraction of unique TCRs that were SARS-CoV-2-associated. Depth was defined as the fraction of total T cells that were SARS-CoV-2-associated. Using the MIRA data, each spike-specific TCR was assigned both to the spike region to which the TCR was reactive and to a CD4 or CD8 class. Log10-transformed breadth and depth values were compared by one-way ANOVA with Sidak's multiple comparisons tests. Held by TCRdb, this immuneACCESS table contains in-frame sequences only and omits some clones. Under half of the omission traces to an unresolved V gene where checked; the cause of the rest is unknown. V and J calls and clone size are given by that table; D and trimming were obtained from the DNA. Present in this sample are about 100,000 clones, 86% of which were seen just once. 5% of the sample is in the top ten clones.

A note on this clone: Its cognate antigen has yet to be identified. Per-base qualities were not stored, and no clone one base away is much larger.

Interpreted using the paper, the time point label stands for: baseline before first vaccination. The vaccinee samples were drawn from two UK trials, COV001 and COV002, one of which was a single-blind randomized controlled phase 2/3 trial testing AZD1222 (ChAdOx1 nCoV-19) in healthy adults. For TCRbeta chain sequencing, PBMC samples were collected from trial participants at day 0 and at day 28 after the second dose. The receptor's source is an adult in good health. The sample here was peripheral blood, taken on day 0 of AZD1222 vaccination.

In nucleotides, the sequence is TGTGCCAGCAGCTTGAGGGCAGGCTTCGATTACGAGCAGTACTTC. It translates as CASSLRAGFDYEQYF. Recombination linked TRBV5-5 to TRBJ2-7, with the D gene uncertain. The germline V gene (reference sequence) specifies SGHKS as CDR1 and YYEKEE as CDR2. From its cysteine to its phenylalanine, the CDR3 spans 15 amino acids. Only the CDR3 region is kept as DNA, spanning 45 bases read in frame from base 1. V drops 1 base and J drops 4 bases, leaving 15 bases in between.